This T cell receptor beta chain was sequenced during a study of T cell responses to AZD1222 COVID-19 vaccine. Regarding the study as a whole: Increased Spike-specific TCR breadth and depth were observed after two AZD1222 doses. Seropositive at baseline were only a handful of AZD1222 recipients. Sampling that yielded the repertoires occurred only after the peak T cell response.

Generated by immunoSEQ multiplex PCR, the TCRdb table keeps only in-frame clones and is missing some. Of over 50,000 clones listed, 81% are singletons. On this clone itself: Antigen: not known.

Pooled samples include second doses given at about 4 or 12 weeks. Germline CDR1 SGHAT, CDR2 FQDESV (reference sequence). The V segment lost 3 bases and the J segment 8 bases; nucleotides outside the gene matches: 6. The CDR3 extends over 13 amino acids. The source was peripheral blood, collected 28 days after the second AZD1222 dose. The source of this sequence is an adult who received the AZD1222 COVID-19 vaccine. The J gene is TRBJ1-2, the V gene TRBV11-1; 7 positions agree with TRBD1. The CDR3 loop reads CASSFNRGGGYTF. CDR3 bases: TGTGCCAGCAGCTTTAACAGGGGAGGAGGCTACACCTTC.